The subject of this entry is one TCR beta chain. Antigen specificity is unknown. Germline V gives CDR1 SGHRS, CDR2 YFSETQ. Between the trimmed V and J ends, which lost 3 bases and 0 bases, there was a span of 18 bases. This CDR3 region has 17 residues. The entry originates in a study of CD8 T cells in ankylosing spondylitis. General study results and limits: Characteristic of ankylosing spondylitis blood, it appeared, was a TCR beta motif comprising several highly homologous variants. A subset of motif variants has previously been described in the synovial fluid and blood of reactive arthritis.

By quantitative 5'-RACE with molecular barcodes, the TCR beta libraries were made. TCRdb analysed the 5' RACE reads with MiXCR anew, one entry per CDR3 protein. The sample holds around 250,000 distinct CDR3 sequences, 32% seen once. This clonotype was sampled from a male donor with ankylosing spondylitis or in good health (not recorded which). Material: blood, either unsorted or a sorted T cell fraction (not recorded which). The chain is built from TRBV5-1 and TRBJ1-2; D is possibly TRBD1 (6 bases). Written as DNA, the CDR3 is TGCGCCAGCAGCTCTTCTGGGGGCCAGACGGCTAACTATGGCTACACCTTC. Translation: CASSSSGGQTANYGYTF.